This TCR beta chain emerged from a study of T cell responses to AZD1222 COVID-19 vaccine. Study-wide points: Among spike-specific TCRs, nearly half reportedly target unmutated variant regions. CD4 TCRs linked to vaccination spanned spike, dominating at 160-218 and 743-854. Only after the peak T cell response were repertoires sampled.

The V and J ends lost 0 bases and 6 bases respectively, with 16 bases between them. Per germline, CDR1 SGHRS and CDR2 YFSETQ. The CDR3 has 16 residues. Profiling relied on immunoSEQ multiplex PCR, and the TCRdb table lists in-frame clones only, not all of them. Of 120,000 to 150,000 clones in the sample, about 89% were seen once. This clone has a single count. Its antigen is as yet unknown. This sequence joins TRBV5-1 and TRBJ2-1; maybe TRBD2 (6 bases). The receptor was isolated from an adult who received the MenACWY meningococcal vaccine as a control. This sample comprised peripheral blood, obtained 28 days after the second dose of the MenACWY control vaccine. The CDR3 protein is CASSLVVSSAANEQFF. CDR3 nucleotide sequence: TGCGCCAGCAGCTTGGTTGTTTCTAGCGCCGCCAATGAGCAGTTCTTC.